The 11 T cell receptor beta chains listed next were all sequenced from one sample in a study of identical twins. MiXCR, run by TCRdb on the 5' RACE reads, gives a single entry per CDR3 protein. The sample records about 150,000 distinct CDR3 sequences, roughly 3.5% being singletons. Sample: memory T cells sorted from blood. These receptors were obtained from a man aged 18 to 29 in good health.

In its sample, this clonotype was seen many times. The chain recombines TRBV10-3 with TRBJ1-6, with TRBD1 matching over 7 bases. J lost 11 bases, V lost 0 bases, and 7 bases had no gene match. The germline CDR1 and CDR2 sequences are ENHRY and SYGVKD. The CDR3 spans 15 residues. The CDR3 sequence: CAISESITGEAPLHF. The CDR3, as DNA: TGTGCCATCAGTGAGTCGATTACAGGGGAAGCACCCCTCCACTTT.

The table lists this clonotype with many counts. The genes are TRBV12-3 or TRBV12-4 and TRBJ2-7; D may be TRBD2 (6 bases). V was shortened by 1 base and J by 2 bases, with 12 bases between the two germline ends. The CDR3 has 15 amino acids. The DNA for the CDR3 is TGTGCCAGCAGTTTAGTAGCCGCGGGGACCTACGAGCAGTACTTC. Encoded protein: CASSLVAAGTYEQYF.

This clonotype occurred a few times. The chain combines TRBV6-2 or TRBV6-3 with TRBJ1-2, with TRBD1 matching 7 bases. V gave up 8 bases and J gave up 4 bases; unmatched junction bases: 7. There are 13 residues in the CDR3. Germline V gene lookup returns CDR1 MNHEY and CDR2 SVGEGT. CDR3 in amino acids: CASATGDSYGYTF. In nucleotides, the CDR3 is TGTGCCAGCGCCACAGGGGACTCCTATGGCTACACCTTC.

This clonotype was observed at least ten times. The J gene is TRBJ1-4, the V gene TRBV5-5; tentative D call: TRBD1 (5 bases). The CDR3 has 15 residues. CDR1 and CDR2 from the germline V gene are SGHKS and YYEKEE (reference sequence). The germline V and J ends were trimmed by 4 bases and 5 bases, with 15 bases remaining between them. The CDR3 region is CASSGPGRGNEKLFF. The CDR3 DNA follows: TGTGCCAGCAGCGGCCCGGGACGGGGGAATGAAAAACTGTTTTTT.

This clonotype appeared many times. The V call is TRBV7-2, the J call TRBJ2-1, with D perhaps matching TRBD2 (5 bases). Trimming cost V 1 base and J 0 bases, with 7 bases left between them. The CDR3 contains 15 residues. Germline-derived CDR1 and CDR2 are SGHTA and FQGNSA. Written as DNA, the CDR3 is TGTGCCAGCAGCTTAGTCAGCGGCTCCTACAATGAGCAGTTCTTC. It specifies CASSLVSGSYNEQFF.

This clonotype was counted between two and nine times. The V call is TRBV6-1, the J call TRBJ2-1; no clear D. From germline, CDR1 is MNHNS and CDR2 SASEGT. The germline V and J ends were trimmed by 0 bases and 4 bases, with 13 bases remaining between them. The CDR3 loop spans 16 amino acids. CDR3 coding DNA: TGTGCCAGCAGTGAAGCATTCAGCCTAGAGTACAATGAGCAGTTCTTC. Translating it yields CASSEAFSLEYNEQFF.

This clonotype was seen a handful of times. The rearrangement joins TRBV14 to TRBJ2-1, with TRBD2 matching over 7 bases. Per the germline V gene, CDR1 is SGHDN and CDR2 is FVKESK. V was pared by 4 bases and J by 10 bases, with 4 bases of the junction left unmatched. The CDR3 is 12 amino acids. CDR3 sequence: CASSLTGGEQFF. DNA of the CDR3: TGTGCCAGCAGCCTGACCGGGGGGGAGCAGTTCTTC. Together with reference TRBV14 and TRBJ2-1, the CDR3 gives the full variable domain: EAGVTQFPSHSVIEKGQTVTLRCDPISGHDNLYWYRRVMGKEIKFLLHFVKESKQDESGMPNNRFLAERTGGTYSTLKVQPAELEDSGVYFCASSLTGGEQFFGPGTRLTVL.

In its sample, this clonotype was seen many times. This chain connects TRBV4-3 to TRBJ1-6; the D is unclear. The germline V gene has CDR1 LGHNA and CDR2 YSLEER. V shed 0 bases and J shed 8 bases, with 8 bases lying between them. CDR3 length equals 14 residues. The CDR3 sequence is CASSQEHWYSPLHF. The CDR3 nucleotides are TGCGCCAGCAGCCAAGAGCACTGGTATTCACCCCTCCACTTT.

This clonotype was counted ten times or more. This chain links TRBV2 with TRBJ2-7; a possible D gene is TRBD2 (5 bases). Trimming left V 1 base short and J 7 bases short, with 5 bases between. The CDR3 is made up of 11 amino acids. Germline CDR1 and CDR2: SNHLY and FYNNEI. The CDR3 loop reads CASSEGGEQYF. The CDR3 region has the DNA TGTGCCAGCAGTGAAGGAGGGGAGCAGTACTTC.

This clonotype was found a few times. This sequence joins TRBV7-7 and TRBJ2-3, with TRBD2 matching over 7 bases. Unmatched junction bases numbered 3, after V lost 0 bases and J lost 3 bases. Germline lookup yields CDR1 SSHAT and CDR2 FNYEAQ (reference sequence). This CDR3 comprises 15 residues. CDR3 residues: CASSLAAGETDTQYF. The CDR3 region has the DNA TGTGCCAGCAGCTTAGCGGCGGGAGAAACAGATACGCAGTATTTT. Supplemented by reference TRBV7-7 and TRBJ2-3, the full variable domain reads GAGVSQSPRYKVTKRGQDVTLRCDPISSHATLYWYQQALGQGPEFLTYFNYEAQPDKSGLPSDRFSAERPEGSISTLTIQRTEQRDSAMYRCASSLAAGETDTQYFGPGTRLTVL.

This clonotype has ten or more counts. The V and J genes are TRBV27 and TRBJ2-4, with unresolved D. Germline CDR1 is MNHEY and CDR2 is SMNVEV (reference sequence). V gave up 6 bases and J gave up 8 bases, with 8 bases separating them. This CDR3 spans 11 amino acids. The CDR3 loop is CASSDLHIQYF. In DNA, the CDR3 is TGTGCCAGCAGCGACCTCCACATTCAGTACTTC.